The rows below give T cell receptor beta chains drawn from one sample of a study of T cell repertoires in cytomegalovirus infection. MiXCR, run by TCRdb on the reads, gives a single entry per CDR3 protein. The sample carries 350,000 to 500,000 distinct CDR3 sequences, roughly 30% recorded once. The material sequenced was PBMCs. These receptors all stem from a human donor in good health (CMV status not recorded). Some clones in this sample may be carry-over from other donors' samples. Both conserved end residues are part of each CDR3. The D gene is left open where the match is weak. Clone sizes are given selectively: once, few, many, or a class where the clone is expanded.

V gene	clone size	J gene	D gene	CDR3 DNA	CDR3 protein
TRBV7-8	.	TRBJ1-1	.	TGTGCCAGCAGCTTAGTTGGCACCGGGCGGAACACTGAAGCTTTCTTT	CASSLVGTGRNTEAFF
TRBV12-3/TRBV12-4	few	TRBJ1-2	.	TGTGCCAGCAGTTGGGACCGAAAGTATGGCTACACCTTC	CASSWDRKYGYTF
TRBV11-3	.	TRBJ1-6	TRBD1	TGTGCCAGCAGCCCAGGGACAGGGAAGCTGACTGATTCACCCCTCCACTTT	CASSPGTGKLTDSPLHF
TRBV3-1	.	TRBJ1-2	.	TGTGCCAGCAGCCAAGTTGGTATCGCGCGCGACGGCTACACCTTC	CASSQVGIARDGYTF
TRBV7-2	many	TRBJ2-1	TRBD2	TGTGCCAGCAACCCGGGACTAGCGAATTACAATGAGCAGTTCTTC	CASNPGLANYNEQFF
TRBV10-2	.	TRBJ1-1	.	TGCGCCAGCAGTGAGACTGAGGGTGAAGCTTTCTTT	CASSETEGEAFF
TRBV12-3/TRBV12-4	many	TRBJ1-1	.	TGTGCCAGCACCCTACCGGGCTCGCGTGAAGCTTTCTTT	CASTLPGSREAFF
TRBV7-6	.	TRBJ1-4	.	TGTGCCAACAGCTACCTTGCCGGGACAACTAATGAAAAACTGTTTTTT	CANSYLAGTTNEKLFF
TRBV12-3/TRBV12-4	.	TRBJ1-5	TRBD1	TGTGCCAGCAGTCCACCGGGACAGGGTGGTCAGCCCCAGCATTTT	CASSPPGQGGQPQHF
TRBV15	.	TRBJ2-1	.	TGTGCCACCAGCACAGTTACTTACAAGGAGCAGTTATTC	CATSTVTYKEQLF
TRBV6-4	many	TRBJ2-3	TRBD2	TGTGCCAGCAGTGACGAAGCGGGGGGCTCCACAGATACGCAGTATTTT	CASSDEAGGSTDTQYF
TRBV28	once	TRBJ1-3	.	TGTGCCAGCAGTTTTTCCCACTCTGGAAACACCATATATTTT	CASSFSHSGNTIYF
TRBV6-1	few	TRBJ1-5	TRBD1	TGTGCCAGCAGTCGAACCTCAACTTGGGACAGGGGTGCAAATCAGCCCCAGCATTTT	CASSRTSTWDRGANQPQHF
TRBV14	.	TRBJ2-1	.	TGTGCCAGCAGCCAAGAAGTAGGCAAAAATGAGCAGTTCTTC	CASSQEVGKNEQFF
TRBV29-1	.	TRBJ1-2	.	TGCAGCGTTGAAGAGACAGTTTATGGCTACACCTTC	CSVEETVYGYTF
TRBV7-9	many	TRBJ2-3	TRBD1	TGTGCCAGCAGCTTCTCCGGGACAGGGGGATCCGATACGCAGTATTTT	CASSFSGTGGSDTQYF
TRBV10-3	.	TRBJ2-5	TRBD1	TGTGCCATCAGTGCCGGACAGGACACAGCGACCCAGTACTTC	CAISAGQDTATQYF
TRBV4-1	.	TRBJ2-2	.	TGCGCCAGCAGGACAGCTGGGGGGGAGCTGTTTTTT	CASRTAGGELFF
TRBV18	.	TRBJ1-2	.	TGTGCCAGCTCACGTCCCGGATATGGCTACACCTTC	CASSRPGYGYTF
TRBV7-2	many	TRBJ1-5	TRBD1	TGTGCCAGCAGCAATAGCCGACAGGGGGATCAGCCCCAGCATTTT	CASSNSRQGDQPQHF
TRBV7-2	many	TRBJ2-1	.	TGTGCCAGCAGCTTAGCGCGACTTGGCAATGAGCAGTTCTTC	CASSLARLGNEQFF
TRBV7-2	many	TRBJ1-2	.	TGTGCCAGCAGCACCGCGGACAGCTCCTACACCTTC	CASSTADSSYTF
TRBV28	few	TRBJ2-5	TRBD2	TGTGCCACCAAAGGACTAGTCCAAGAGACCCAGTACTTC	CATKGLVQETQYF
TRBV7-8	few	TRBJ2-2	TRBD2	TGTGCCAGCAGCTCCCCCCTGACTAGCGGGGGGGCCGCCGGGGAGCTGTTTTTT	CASSSPLTSGGAAGELFF
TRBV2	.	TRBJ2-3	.	TGTGCCAGCAGTGATCCCACAGGCTCTGATACGCAGTATTTT	CASSDPTGSDTQYF
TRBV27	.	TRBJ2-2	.	TGTGCCAGCAGTTTCTGGCTAGGGGGGCCCGCCGGGGAGCTGTTTTTT	CASSFWLGGPAGELFF
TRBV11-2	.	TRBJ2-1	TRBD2	TGTGCCAGCAGCGCGCCCGGGACTAGCGTGCCCAATGAGCAGTTCTTC	CASSAPGTSVPNEQFF
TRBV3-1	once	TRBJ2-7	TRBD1	TGTGCCACTACGCGGGGACAGGGGGTGTACGAGCAGTACTTC	CATTRGQGVYEQYF
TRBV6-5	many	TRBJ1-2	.	TGTGCCAGCAGTTATAACACGGAGAACTATGGCTACACCTTC	CASSYNTENYGYTF
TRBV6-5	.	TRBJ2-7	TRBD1	TGTGCCAGCAGTGACAGGGGGGAGGACGAGCAGTACTTC	CASSDRGEDEQYF
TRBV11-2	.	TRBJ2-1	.	TGTGCCAGCAGCCCGTCTAACCTCAATGAGCAGTTCTTC	CASSPSNLNEQFF
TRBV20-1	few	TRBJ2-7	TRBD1	TGCAGTGCTTCGGACAGGGAGACGTCCTACGAGCAGTACTTC	CSASDRETSYEQYF
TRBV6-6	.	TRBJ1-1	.	TGTGCCAGCAGTTTGGGGGAGACTGAAGCTTTCTTT	CASSLGETEAFF